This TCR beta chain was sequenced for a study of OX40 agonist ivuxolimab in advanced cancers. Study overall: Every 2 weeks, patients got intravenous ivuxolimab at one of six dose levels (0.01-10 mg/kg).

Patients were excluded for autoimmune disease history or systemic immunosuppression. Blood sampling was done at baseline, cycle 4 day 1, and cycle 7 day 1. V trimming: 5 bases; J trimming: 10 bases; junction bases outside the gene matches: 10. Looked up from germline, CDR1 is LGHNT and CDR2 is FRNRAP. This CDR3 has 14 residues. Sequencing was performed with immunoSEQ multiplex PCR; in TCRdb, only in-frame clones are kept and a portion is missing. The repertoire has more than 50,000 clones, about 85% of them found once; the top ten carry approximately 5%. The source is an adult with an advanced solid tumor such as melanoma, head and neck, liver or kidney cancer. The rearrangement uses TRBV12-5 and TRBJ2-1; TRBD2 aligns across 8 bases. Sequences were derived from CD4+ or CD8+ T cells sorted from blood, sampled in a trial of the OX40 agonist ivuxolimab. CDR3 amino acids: CASGATGRVWEQFF. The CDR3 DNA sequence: TGTGCTAGTGGTGCTACCGGGAGGGTATGGGAGCAGTTCTTC.